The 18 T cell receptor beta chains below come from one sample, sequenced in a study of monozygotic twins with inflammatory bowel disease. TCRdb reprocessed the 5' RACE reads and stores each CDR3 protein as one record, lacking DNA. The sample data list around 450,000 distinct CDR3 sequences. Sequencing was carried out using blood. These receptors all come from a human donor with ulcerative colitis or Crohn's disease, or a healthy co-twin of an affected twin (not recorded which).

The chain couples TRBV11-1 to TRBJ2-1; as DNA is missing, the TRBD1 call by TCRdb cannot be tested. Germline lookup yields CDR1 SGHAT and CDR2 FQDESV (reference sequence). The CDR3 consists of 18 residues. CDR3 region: CASSLTSTGTGVDNEQFF.

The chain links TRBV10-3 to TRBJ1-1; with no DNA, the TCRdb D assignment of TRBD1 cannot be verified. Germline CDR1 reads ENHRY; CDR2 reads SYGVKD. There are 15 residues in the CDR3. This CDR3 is CAISESTGLGTEAFF.

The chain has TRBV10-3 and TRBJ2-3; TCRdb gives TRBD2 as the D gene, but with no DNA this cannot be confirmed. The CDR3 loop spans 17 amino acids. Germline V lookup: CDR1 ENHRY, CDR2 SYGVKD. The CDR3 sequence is CAISETSGGKGQDTQYF.

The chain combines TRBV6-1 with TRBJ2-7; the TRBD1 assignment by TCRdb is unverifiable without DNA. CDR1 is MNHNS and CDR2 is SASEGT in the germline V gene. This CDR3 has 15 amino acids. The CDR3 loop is CASSTRDGTSYEQYF.

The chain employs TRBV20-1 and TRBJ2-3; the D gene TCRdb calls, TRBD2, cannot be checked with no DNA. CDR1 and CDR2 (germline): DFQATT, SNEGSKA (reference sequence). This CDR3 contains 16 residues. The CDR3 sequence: CSARGLAGARTDTQYF.

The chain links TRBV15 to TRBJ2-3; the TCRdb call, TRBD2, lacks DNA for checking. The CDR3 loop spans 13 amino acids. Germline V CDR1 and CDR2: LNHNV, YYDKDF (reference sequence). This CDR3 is CATSFGPGDTQYF.

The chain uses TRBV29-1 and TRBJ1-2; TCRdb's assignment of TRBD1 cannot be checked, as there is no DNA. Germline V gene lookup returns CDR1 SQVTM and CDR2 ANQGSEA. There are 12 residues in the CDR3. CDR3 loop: CSVGSQGFRKDF.

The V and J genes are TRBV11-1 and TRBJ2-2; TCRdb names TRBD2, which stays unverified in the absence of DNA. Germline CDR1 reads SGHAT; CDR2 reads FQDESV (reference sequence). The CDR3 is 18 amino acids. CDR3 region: CASSSPTSGGGNTGELFF.

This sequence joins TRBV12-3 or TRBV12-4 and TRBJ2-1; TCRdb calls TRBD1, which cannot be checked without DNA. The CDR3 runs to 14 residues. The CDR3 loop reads CASSASRESDEQFF.

The CDR3 protein is CASSVEEAGGPDEQYF. The chain is built from TRBV9 and TRBJ2-7; checking the TCRdb D call of TRBD2 is not possible without DNA. The CDR3 is made up of 16 amino acids. Germline V gene data show CDR1 as SGDLS and CDR2 as YYNGEE.

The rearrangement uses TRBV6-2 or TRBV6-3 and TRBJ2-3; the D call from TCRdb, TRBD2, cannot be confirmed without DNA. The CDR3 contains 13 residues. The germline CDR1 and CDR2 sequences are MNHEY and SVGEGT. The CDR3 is CASTSDGTDTQYF.

CDR3 region: CASSKERGSGNTIYF. This chain uses TRBV21-1 with TRBJ1-3; TCRdb picks TRBD1, but there is no DNA to check that call. TRBV21-1 is classified as a pseudogene. The CDR3 is made up of 15 amino acids.

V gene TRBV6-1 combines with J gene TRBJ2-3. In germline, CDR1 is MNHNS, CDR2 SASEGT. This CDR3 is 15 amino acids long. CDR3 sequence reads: CASSANSASTDTQYF.

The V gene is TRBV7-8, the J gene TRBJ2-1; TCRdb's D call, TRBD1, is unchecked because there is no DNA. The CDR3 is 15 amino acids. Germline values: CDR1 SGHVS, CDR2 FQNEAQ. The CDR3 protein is CASSPQRGPYNEQFF. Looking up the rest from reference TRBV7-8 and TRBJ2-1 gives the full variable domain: GAGVSQSPRYKVAKRGQDVALRCDPISGHVSLFWYQQALGQGPEFLTYFQNEAQLDKSGLPSDRFFAERPEGSVSTLKIQRTQQEDSAVYLCASSPQRGPYNEQFFGPGTRLTVL.

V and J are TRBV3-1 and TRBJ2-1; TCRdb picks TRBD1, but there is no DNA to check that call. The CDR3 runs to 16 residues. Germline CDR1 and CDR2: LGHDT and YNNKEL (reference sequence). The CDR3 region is CASSRGEGLSYNEQFF.

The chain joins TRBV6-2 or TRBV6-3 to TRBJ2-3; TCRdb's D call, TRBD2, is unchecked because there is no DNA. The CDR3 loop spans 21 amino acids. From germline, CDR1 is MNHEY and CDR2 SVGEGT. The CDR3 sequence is CASSTSTGLNTRIYSTDTQYF.

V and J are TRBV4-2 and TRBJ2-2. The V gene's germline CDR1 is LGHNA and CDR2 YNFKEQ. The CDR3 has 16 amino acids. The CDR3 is CASSQDLQSNTGELFF.

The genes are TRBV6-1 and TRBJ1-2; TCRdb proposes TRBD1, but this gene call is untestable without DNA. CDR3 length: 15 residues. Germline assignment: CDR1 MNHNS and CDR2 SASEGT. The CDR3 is CASSPDRGANYGYTF.